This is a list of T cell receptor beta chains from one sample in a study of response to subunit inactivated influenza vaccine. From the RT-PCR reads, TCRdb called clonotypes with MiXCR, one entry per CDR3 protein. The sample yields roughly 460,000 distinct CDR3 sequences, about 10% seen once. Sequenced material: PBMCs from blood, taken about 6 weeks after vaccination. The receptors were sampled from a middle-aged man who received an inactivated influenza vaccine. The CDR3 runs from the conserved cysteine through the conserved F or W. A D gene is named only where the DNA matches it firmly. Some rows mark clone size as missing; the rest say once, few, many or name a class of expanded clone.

CDR3 DNA: TGTGCCAGCAGTCCTCGGACGGTTAAAATAGATGAAGCTTTCTTT
CDR3 protein: CASSPRTVKIDEAFF
D gene: -
V gene: TRBV6-1
J gene: TRBJ1-1
clone size: -

CDR3 DNA: TGCAGTGCTGGGGTCGGAGCGGGAGGATATAATGAGCAGTTCTTC
CDR3 protein: CSAGVGAGGYNEQFF
D gene: TRBD2
V gene: TRBV20-1
J gene: TRBJ2-1
clone size: many

CDR3 DNA: TGTGCCAGCAGTCGTCCCTACGAGCAGTACTTC
CDR3 protein: CASSRPYEQYF
D gene: -
V gene: TRBV6-2/TRBV6-3
J gene: TRBJ2-7
clone size: many

CDR3 DNA: TGTGCCAGCCAGGGGGCTTCGGGGACTGAAGCTTTCTTT
CDR3 protein: CASQGASGTEAFF
D gene: TRBD1
V gene: TRBV7-9
J gene: TRBJ1-1
clone size: few

CDR3 DNA: TGTGCCAGCAGCTTATTGGCTAGCTTTGCCCAAGAGACCCAGTACTTC
CDR3 protein: CASSLLASFAQETQYF
D gene: -
V gene: TRBV7-2
J gene: TRBJ2-5
clone size: -

CDR3 DNA: TGCGCCAGCAGCTTCATGACAGGTACCTCTGGGGCCAACGTCCTGACTTTC
CDR3 protein: CASSFMTGTSGANVLTF
D gene: -
V gene: TRBV5-1
J gene: TRBJ2-6
clone size: few

CDR3 DNA: TGCGCCAGCAGCCAAGATGGGAGGGATTTGGATGAGCAGTTCTTC
CDR3 protein: CASSQDGRDLDEQFF
D gene: TRBD2
V gene: TRBV4-1
J gene: TRBJ2-1
clone size: many

CDR3 DNA: TGTGCCAGCAGCTTGACAGGGGCTAGCAATCAGCCCCAGCATTTT
CDR3 protein: CASSLTGASNQPQHF
D gene: TRBD1
V gene: TRBV3-1
J gene: TRBJ1-5
clone size: few

CDR3 DNA: TGTGCCTGGAGGCCACTGACTGGTTCTGGGGCCAATGAGCAGTTCTTC
CDR3 protein: CAWRPLTGSGANEQFF
D gene: -
V gene: TRBV30
J gene: TRBJ2-1
clone size: -

CDR3 DNA: TGTGCCAGCAGCCCCCTCGGCGGGGGTTACACCGGGGAGCTGTTTTTT
CDR3 protein: CASSPLGGGYTGELFF
D gene: TRBD2
V gene: TRBV7-8
J gene: TRBJ2-2
clone size: -

CDR3 DNA: TGTGCCAGCAGTTCCCGTATAGGTGGGTTCTCCTACGAGCAGTACTTC
CDR3 protein: CASSSRIGGFSYEQYF
D gene: -
V gene: TRBV6-5
J gene: TRBJ2-7
clone size: -

CDR3 DNA: TGTGCCAGCAGTTTGCACGCGAGCTCCTACAATGAGCAGTTCTTC
CDR3 protein: CASSLHASSYNEQFF
D gene: -
V gene: TRBV12-3/TRBV12-4
J gene: TRBJ2-1
clone size: few

CDR3 DNA: TGCAGTCACGCCAGGACACAGGCTAGCACAGATACGCAGTATTTT
CDR3 protein: CSHARTQASTDTQYF
D gene: -
V gene: TRBV20-1
J gene: TRBJ2-3
clone size: few

CDR3 DNA: TGTGCCAGCCGACGTGGGGGGGTGTTGATCACTGAAGCTTTCTTT
CDR3 protein: CASRRGGVLITEAFF
D gene: -
V gene: TRBV27
J gene: TRBJ1-1
clone size: few

CDR3 DNA: TGTGCCAGCAGTTCCACGCCGGGACAGGGGGCTGGAGAGCAGTACTTC
CDR3 protein: CASSSTPGQGAGEQYF
D gene: TRBD1
V gene: TRBV12-3/TRBV12-4
J gene: TRBJ2-7
clone size: -

CDR3 DNA: TGTGCCAGCAGGACGGGTCGGGGTTTTGCAGATACGCAGTATTTT
CDR3 protein: CASRTGRGFADTQYF
D gene: -
V gene: TRBV4-2
J gene: TRBJ2-3
clone size: many